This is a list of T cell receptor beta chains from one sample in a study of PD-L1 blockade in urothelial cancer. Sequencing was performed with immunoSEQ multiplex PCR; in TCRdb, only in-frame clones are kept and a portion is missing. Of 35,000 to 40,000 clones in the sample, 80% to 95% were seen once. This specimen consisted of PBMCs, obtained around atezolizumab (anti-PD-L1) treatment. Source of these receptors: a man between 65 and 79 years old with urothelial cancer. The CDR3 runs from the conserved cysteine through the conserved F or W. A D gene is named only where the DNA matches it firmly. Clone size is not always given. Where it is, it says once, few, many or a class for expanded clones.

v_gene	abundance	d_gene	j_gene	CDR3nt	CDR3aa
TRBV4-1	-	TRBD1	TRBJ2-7	TGCGCCAGCAGCCCACAGGGGACCTTCTACGAGCAGTACTTC	CASSPQGTFYEQYF
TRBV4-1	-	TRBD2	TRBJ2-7	TGCGCCAGCAGCCAAGAACTAGCGGGAGTGGAGCAGTACTTC	CASSQELAGVEQYF
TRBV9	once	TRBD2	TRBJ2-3	TGTGCCAGCAGCGTAATCGCGGGAGGCACAGATACGCAGTATTTT	CASSVIAGGTDTQYF
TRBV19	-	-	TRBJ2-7	TGTGCCAGTAGTATAGGAGGAGGGTCGTCTGGGGAGCAGTACTTC	CASSIGGGSSGEQYF
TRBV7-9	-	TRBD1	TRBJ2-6	TGTGCCAGCAGCGCACAGGGGGTAACTGGGGCCAACGTCCTGACTTTC	CASSAQGVTGANVLTF
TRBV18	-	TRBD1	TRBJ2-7	TGTGCCAGCTCGCCGGGACAGGGGCCCTACGAGCAGTACTTC	CASSPGQGPYEQYF
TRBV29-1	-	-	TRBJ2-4	TGCAGTCTCGGATGGAGGCTTGGTTTAGCCAAAAACATTCAGTACTTC	CSLGWRLGLAKNIQYF
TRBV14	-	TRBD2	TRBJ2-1	TGTGCCAGCAGCCAAGGGACTAGCGGGAGTCCTAATGAGCAGTTCTTC	CASSQGTSGSPNEQFF
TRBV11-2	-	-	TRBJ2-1	TGTGCCAGCAGCTTAGCTGGGCGGGACAATGAGCAGTTCTTC	CASSLAGRDNEQFF
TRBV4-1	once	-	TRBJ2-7	TGCGCCAGCAGCCAGGTTGTAGAGGGATTAGGCCACGAGCAGTACTTC	CASSQVVEGLGHEQYF
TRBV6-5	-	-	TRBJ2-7	TGTGCCAGCAGTTACTCTCTGGCCAACGGGGGTGAGCAGTACTTC	CASSYSLANGGEQYF
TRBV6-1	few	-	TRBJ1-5	-	CASSSSAGDQPQHF
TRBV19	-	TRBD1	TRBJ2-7	TGTGCCACTAAGGACAGGGGGTTGGGCGAGCAGTACTTC	CATKDRGLGEQYF
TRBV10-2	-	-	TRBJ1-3	TGCGCCAGCACATCGCTGTACGGGGAGGAGACTGGAAACACCATATATTTT	CASTSLYGEETGNTIYF
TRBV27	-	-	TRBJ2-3	TGTGCCAGCAGTTTGGGTGGGAGGAGAGCAGATACGCAGTATTTT	CASSLGGRRADTQYF
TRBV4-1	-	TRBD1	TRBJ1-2	TGCGCCAGCAGCCTCGCAGGGGGCGATGGCTACACCTTC	CASSLAGGDGYTF
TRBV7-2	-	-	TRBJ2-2	TGTGCCAGCAGCTTTGGTAGCGGTTACACCGGGGAGCTGTTTTTT	CASSFGSGYTGELFF
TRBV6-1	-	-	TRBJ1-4	TGTGCCAGCGGATCATCGGGGGGGCCTGAAAAACTGTTTTTT	CASGSSGGPEKLFF
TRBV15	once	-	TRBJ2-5	TGTGCCACCAGCAGGAGTGGTGAGACCCAGTACTTC	CATSRSGETQYF
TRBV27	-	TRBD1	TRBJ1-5	TGTGCCAGCAGTTTGGACAGGGAGCAGCCCCAGCATTTT	CASSLDREQPQHF
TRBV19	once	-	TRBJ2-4	TGTGCCAGTAGTATAGGTAGTGGCAAAAACATTCAGTACTTC	CASSIGSGKNIQYF
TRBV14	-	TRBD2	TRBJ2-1	TGTGCCAGCAGCGCGGGACTAGCGGGGTACAATGAGCAGTTCTTC	CASSAGLAGYNEQFF
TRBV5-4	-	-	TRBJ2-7	TGTGCCAGCAGCCGAGGGAGTACTTACGAGCAGTACTTC	CASSRGSTYEQYF
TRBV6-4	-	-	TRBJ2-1	TGTGCCAGCAGTGCTTTCTCCTTGGGCCTAAACAATGAGCAGTTCTTC	CASSAFSLGLNNEQFF
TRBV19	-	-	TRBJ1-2	TGTGCCAGTAGTATGGGTCAGGGCGGTGGCTACACCTTC	CASSMGQGGGYTF
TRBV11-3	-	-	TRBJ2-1	TGTGCCAGCAGCTTAGGCGGGATAAACAATGAGCAGTTCTTC	CASSLGGINNEQFF
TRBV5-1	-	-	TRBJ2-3	TGCGCCAGCAGCTTGGGCGGGACCCTTACAGATACGCAGTATTTT	CASSLGGTLTDTQYF
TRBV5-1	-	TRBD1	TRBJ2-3	TGCGCCAGCAGCCTTCCGGGACAGGGATTCTCAGATACGCAGTATTTT	CASSLPGQGFSDTQYF
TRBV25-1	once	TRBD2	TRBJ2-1	TGTGCCAGCAGTGAATATCGGTCCGCTAGCGGGAGGACCCATGAGCAGTTCTTC	CASSEYRSASGRTHEQFF
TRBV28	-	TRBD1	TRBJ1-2	TGTGCCAGCAGTCTGGGACAGCCGAGAGGCTACACCTTC	CASSLGQPRGYTF
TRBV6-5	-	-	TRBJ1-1	TGTGCCAGCAGTTACTCTATAACAGGGATCGCTGAAGCTTTCTTT	CASSYSITGIAEAFF
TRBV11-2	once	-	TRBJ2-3	TGTGCCAGCAGCTTTTTAACAGGCTATGCAGATACGCAGTATTTT	CASSFLTGYADTQYF
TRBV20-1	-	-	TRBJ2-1	TGCAGTGCTTTACAGGTAGAGCAGTTCTTC	CSALQVEQFF
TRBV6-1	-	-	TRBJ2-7	TGTGCCAGCTCTCTTCGGGGTATTTCATATGACGAGCAGTACTTC	CASSLRGISYDEQYF
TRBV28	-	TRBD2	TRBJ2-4	TGTGCCAGCAGACCCTTTAGCGGGAGTGGGTTCAAAAACATTCAGTACTTC	CASRPFSGSGFKNIQYF
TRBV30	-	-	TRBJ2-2	TGTGCCTGGACTCCCGAGGCCGGGGAGCTGTTTTTT	CAWTPEAGELFF
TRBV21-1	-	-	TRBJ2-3	TGTGCCAGCAGCAATTTTATAGCGGGAGGACTAACTATCACAGATACGCAGTATTTT	CASSNFIAGGLTITDTQYF
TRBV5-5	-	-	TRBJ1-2	TGTGCCAGCAGCTCAAAGATTACAGGTTTTGGCTACACCTTC	CASSSKITGFGYTF
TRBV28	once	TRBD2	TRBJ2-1	TGTGCCAGCACAAAAAGCGGGGGGAATTACAATGAGCAGTTCTTC	CASTKSGGNYNEQFF
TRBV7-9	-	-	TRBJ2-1	TGTGCCAGCAGCCGGAGGACAGTCCGGGAGCAGTTCTTC	CASSRRTVREQFF
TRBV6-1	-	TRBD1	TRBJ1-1	TGTGCCAGCAGTGAAAGGACAGGGATCACTGAAGCTTTCTTT	CASSERTGITEAFF
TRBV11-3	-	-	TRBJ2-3	TGTGCCAGCAGCTTAGGTCGCCGAGCTAGCACAGATACGCAGTATTTT	CASSLGRRASTDTQYF
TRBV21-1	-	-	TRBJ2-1	TGTGCCAGCACCCTCACCGCGGACAGGGACAATGAGCAGTTCTTC	CASTLTADRDNEQFF
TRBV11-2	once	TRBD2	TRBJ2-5	TGTGCCAGCAGCTTAGGCGGGAGAGGACAAGAGACCCAGTACTTC	CASSLGGRGQETQYF
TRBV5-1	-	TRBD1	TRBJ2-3	TGCGCCAGCAGGACAGGGACGAGGCAGTATTTT	CASRTGTRQYF
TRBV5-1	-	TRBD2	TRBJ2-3	TGCGCCAGCAGCCCGACCGGGGGAGGGCGCACAGATACGCAGTATTTT	CASSPTGGGRTDTQYF